These T cell receptor beta chains were read from a single sample in a study of OX40 agonist ivuxolimab in advanced cancers. TCRdb keeps only in-frame clones here, not all; method: immunoSEQ multiplex PCR. The sample holds about 80,000 clones; approximately 85% are singletons and the top ten take more than 20%. The sequencing here drew on CD4+ or CD8+ T cells sorted from blood, taken in a trial of the OX40 agonist ivuxolimab. All receptors come from an adult with an advanced solid tumor such as melanoma, head and neck, liver or kidney cancer. The CDR3 runs from the conserved cysteine through the conserved F or W.

V gene	J gene	CDR3 protein
TRBV19	TRBJ2-7	CASSKDSYEQYF
TRBV30	TRBJ2-5	CAWEQGGETQYF
TRBV27	TRBJ1-2	CASRQQGAFGYTF
TRBV19	TRBJ2-3	CASSPDPTGSTQYF
TRBV7-9	TRBJ1-2	CASSLGGSGYGYTF
TRBV10-3	TRBJ2-2	CAISERAGELFF
TRBV7-2	TRBJ1-1	CASSLPFRAGNTEAFF
TRBV5-1	TRBJ2-1	CASSQNSGAPGGEQFF
TRBV6-5	TRBJ1-1	CASSYAGMNTEAFF
TRBV10-1	TRBJ2-1	CASSGPGLGNEQFF
TRBV11-2	TRBJ1-4	CASSSPAQPEKLFF
TRBV30	TRBJ2-2	CAWSPLGARPGKLFF
TRBV2	TRBJ2-7	CASSEWPYEQYF
TRBV5-1	TRBJ1-1	CASSLGRGHISNTEAFF
TRBV5-6	TRBJ1-6	CASSLGSTPTLFLPLHF
TRBV9	TRBJ2-7	CASSETGIGEQYF
TRBV19	TRBJ1-1	CASSNGQGAFSEAFF
TRBV13	TRBJ2-7	CASSRLRGQGAQEQYF
TRBV25-1	TRBJ1-1	CASSPGTLAFF
TRBV19	TRBJ2-1	CASTGLAVSSSYNEQFF
TRBV6-1	TRBJ2-7	CASRVGLADSYEQYF
TRBV5-1	TRBJ1-6	CASSLGGTGNNSPLHF
TRBV5-1	TRBJ1-1	CASSLDWGGATEAFF
TRBV7-9	TRBJ2-1	CASSFFRDPPYNEQFF
TRBV4-3	TRBJ1-1	CASSHQDRGGTEAFF
TRBV10-2	TRBJ1-5	CASSEGARQPQHF
TRBV7-2	TRBJ2-2	CASSSILQGIGNAGELFF
TRBV7-9	TRBJ1-2	CASSPQGF
TRBV7-2	TRBJ2-2	CASSLGGVNTGELFF
TRBV30	TRBJ2-3	CAWSIRADTQYF
TRBV4-2	TRBJ2-3	CASSPYRLGTDTQYF
TRBV27	TRBJ2-1	CASRKGLADYNEQFF
TRBV5-4	TRBJ2-2	CASSLGGRGAGELFF
TRBV5-1	TRBJ2-7	CASSLDRPIYSYEQYF
TRBV4-2	TRBJ2-7	CASSRDRREGYEQYF
TRBV7-9	TRBJ1-1	CASSWTGSMNTEAFF
TRBV20-1	TRBJ1-4	CSANTDISLFF
TRBV27	TRBJ1-2	CASSRNGGENGYTF
TRBV14	TRBJ2-7	CASSQEKLGTPSYEQYF